Listed here are 20 T cell receptor beta chains from one sample, sequenced in a study of control samples from healthy donors and cancer patients. Assay used: immunoSEQ multiplex PCR; TCRdb lists only in-frame clones, some missing. The data show some 210,000 clones, with around 93% seen just once and approximately 2% held by the top ten. Sequenced input: blood. These receptors all stem from a man younger than 40 in good health.

V and J are TRBV30 and TRBJ2-7; D gene unclear. Germline-derived CDR1 and CDR2 are GTSNPN and SVGIG (reference sequence). This CDR3 has 12 amino acids. With 5 bases removed from V and 6 bases from J, the gap between germline ends came to 14 bases. CDR3 amino acids: CAWGPQGAEQYF. The CDR3 coding sequence is TGTGCCTGGGGACCTCAAGGCGCCGAGCAGTACTTC.

The chain uses TRBV7-6 and TRBJ1-4; TRBD1 matches 8 bases. This CDR3 spans 15 amino acids. V shed 6 bases and J 5 bases; nucleotides not matched to a gene: 8. Germline V CDR1 and CDR2: SGHVS, FNYEAQ. This CDR3 reads CASSLRQGINEKLFF. DNA for the CDR3: TGTGCCAGCAGTCTTAGACAGGGGATCAATGAAAAACTGTTTTTT.

The chain has TRBV3-1 (or the pseudogene TRBV3-2) and TRBJ1-6; unclear D gene. Germline-derived CDR1 and CDR2 are LGHDT and YNNKEL (reference sequence). V shed 3 bases and J shed 7 bases, with 19 bases lying between them. This CDR3 comprises 17 residues. The DNA of the CDR3 is TGTGCCAGCAGCCATATGTCGGGATTCTCGGGGAATTCACCCCTCCACTTT. Protein: CASSHMSGFSGNSPLHF.

This clone has only a few counts. This chain links TRBV4-1 with TRBJ1-6, with TRBD1 identical over 7 bases. CDR1 and CDR2 (germline): MGHRA, YSYEKL. The V gene end was trimmed by 0 bases and the J gene end by 7 bases; junction bases not matched to a gene: 6. The CDR3 spans 16 residues. CDR3: CASSQDLRGGNSPLHF. The CDR3 nucleotides are TGCGCCAGCAGCCAAGATCTCAGGGGGGGGAATTCACCCCTCCACTTT.

V gene TRBV11-2 combines with J gene TRBJ1-3, with 7 bases matching TRBD1. CDR1 and CDR2 (germline): SGHAT, FQNNGV. V shed 5 bases, J shed 4 bases, and the junction held 8 bases outside the gene matches. The CDR3 has 15 residues. The CDR3 nucleotides read TGTGCCAGCAGCCTCAGACAGGGTTCAGGAAACACCATATATTTT. This translates into CASSLRQGSGNTIYF.

The V call is TRBV30, the J call TRBJ2-5, with TRBD2 matching over 7 bases. This CDR3 has 14 amino acids. Germline V lookup: CDR1 GTSNPN, CDR2 SVGIG (reference sequence). J lost 3 bases, V lost 0 bases, and 4 bases had no gene match. CDR3 nucleotide sequence: TGTGCCTGGAGTGTATCGGGGGGAAAAGAGACCCAGTACTTC. Protein: CAWSVSGGKETQYF.

The chain couples TRBV15 to TRBJ2-1, with TRBD2 as a possible D gene (6 bases). The CDR3 contains 14 residues. V lost 3 bases, J lost 4 bases, and 10 bases lay in between. The germline CDR1 and CDR2 sequences are LNHNV and YYDKDF (reference sequence). The CDR3 sequence: CATSSGDSYNEQFF. CDR3 bases: TGTGCCACCAGCAGTGGGGACTCTTACAATGAGCAGTTCTTC.

V is TRBV15 and J is TRBJ2-1; perhaps TRBD2 as D (5 bases). CDR3 size: 21 residues. Germline loops: CDR1 LNHNV, CDR2 YYDKDF (reference sequence). Trimming cost V 0 bases and J 10 bases, with 34 bases left between them. The CDR3 reads CATSRDKPPFSWTPPAREQFF. The CDR3 nucleotides are TGTGCCACCAGCAGAGATAAGCCCCCCTTTTCGTGGACTCCACCTGCGCGGGAGCAGTTCTTC.

Remarks on this clone: The same CDR3 is also encoded by other DNA sequences in this sample. The CDR3 protein is CASSQDRYGYTF. The CDR3 DNA sequence: TGCGCCAGCAGCCAAGATCGATATGGCTACACCTTC. V usage is TRBV4-1 and J usage is TRBJ1-2; unclear D gene. Per the germline V gene, CDR1 is MGHRA and CDR2 is YSYEKL. This CDR3 has 12 amino acids. Trimming shortened V by 0 bases and J by 5 bases, and 4 bases separated the two germline ends.

The genes are TRBV9 and TRBJ2-7, with 10 bases that match TRBD2. V lost 4 bases and J lost 2; bases outside the gene matches: 6. Germline CDR1 SGDLS, CDR2 YYNGEE. The CDR3 runs to 15 residues. CDR3 protein: CASSLGLAPTYEQYF. The CDR3 DNA follows: TGTGCCAGCAGCTTGGGACTAGCGCCTACCTACGAGCAGTACTTC. The full variable domain, in which reference TRBV9 and TRBJ2-7 provide the parts outside the CDR3, is DSGVTQTPKHLITATGQRVTLRCSPRSGDLSVYWYQQSLDQGLQFLIQYYNGEERAKGNILERFSAQQFPDLHSELNLSSLELGDSALYFCASSLGLAPTYEQYFGPGTRLTVT.

The chain recombines TRBV27 with TRBJ1-3; no reliable D call. V dropped 0 bases and J dropped 0 bases, with 9 bases sitting between them. The CDR3 contains 16 residues. Germline CDR1 is MNHEY and CDR2 is SMNVEV (reference sequence). The DNA for the CDR3 is TGTGCCAGCAGTTTATCCGCGGGGTTCTCTGGAAACACCATATATTTT. It is translated as CASSLSAGFSGNTIYF.

This chain uses TRBV7-7 with TRBJ2-3; D is unresolved. The CDR3 consists of 14 residues. The V end was cut by 0 bases, the J end by 2 bases, with 6 bases between. The V gene's germline CDR1 is SSHAT and CDR2 FNYEAQ (reference sequence). Here the CDR3 reads CASSLAHLTDTQYF. Here the CDR3 DNA reads TGTGCCAGCAGCTTAGCCCACCTCACAGATACGCAGTATTTT.

The chain is built from TRBV7-9 and TRBJ2-7; 10 nucleotides match TRBD1. The CDR3 spans 15 residues. Germline V gene sequence: CDR1 SEHNR, CDR2 FQNEAQ (reference sequence). Trimming removed 3 bases from V and 5 bases from J; junction bases left unmatched: 7. CDR3 bases: TGTGCCAGCAGCTTCTACGGGACAGGGGTTCACGAGCAGTACTTC. The encoded protein is CASSFYGTGVHEQYF.

The V gene is TRBV7-9, the J gene TRBJ2-1; D gene unclear. V was pared by 5 bases and J by 1 base, with 12 bases between. There are 15 residues in the CDR3. Germline CDR1 SEHNR, CDR2 FQNEAQ (reference sequence). The CDR3: CASSPRLLSYNEQFF. As DNA, the CDR3 is TGTGCCAGCAGCCCCCGCCTTTTGTCCTACAATGAGCAGTTCTTC. The full variable domain, with the rest looked up from reference TRBV7-9 and TRBJ2-1, is DTGVSQNPRHKITKRGQNVTFRCDPISEHNRLYWYRQTLGQGPEFLTYFQNEAQLEKSRLLSDRFSAERPKGSFSTLEIQRTEQGDSAMYLCASSPRLLSYNEQFFGPGTRLTVL.

This clone turned up a few times. The V and J genes are TRBV3-1 (or the pseudogene TRBV3-2) and TRBJ1-4, with TRBD1 matching 9 bases. The CDR3 length is 18 residues. Germline V gene sequence: CDR1 LGHDT, CDR2 YNNKEL (reference sequence). Trimming at V came to 3 bases and at J to 2 bases, leaving 10 bases not matched to a gene. The DNA of the CDR3 is TGTGCCAGCAGCCAGTTCAGACAGGGGGTATCTACTAATGAAAAACTGTTTTTT. It is translated as CASSQFRQGVSTNEKLFF.

This chain uses TRBV5-1 with TRBJ2-3; 9 bases agree with TRBD1. CDR1 and CDR2 from the germline V gene are SGHRS and YFSETQ. The CDR3 is 16 residues long. Unmatched junction bases numbered 8, after V lost 2 bases and J lost 4 bases. The CDR3 is CASSFSGQGLADTQYF. CDR3 DNA: TGCGCCAGCAGCTTTTCCGGACAGGGGTTGGCAGATACGCAGTATTTT.

CDR3 nucleotides: TGTGCCAGCAGCCGCAGGGTTTCCTACGAGCAGTACTTC. Protein: CASSRRVSYEQYF. The rearrangement uses TRBV5-6 and TRBJ2-7; D possibly corresponds to TRBD1 (5 bases). This CDR3 has 13 amino acids. Germline lookup yields CDR1 SGHDT and CDR2 YYEEEE. V dropped 4 bases and J dropped 1 base, with 9 bases sitting between them.

The CDR3 protein is CASSSLLAGGYEQYF. CDR3 in DNA: TGTGCCAGCAGTTCCTTACTAGCGGGGGGCTACGAGCAGTACTTC. J is TRBJ2-7 and V is TRBV28; 12 nucleotides align to TRBD2. Germline V lookup: CDR1 MDHEN, CDR2 SYDVKM. CDR3 length: 15 residues. V shed 4 bases and J 3 bases; nucleotides not matched to a gene: 4.

This chain's CDR3 is CASSGTQTGELFF. CDR3 DNA: TGCGCCAGCAGTGGGACACAGACCGGGGAGCTGTTTTTT. The V and J genes are TRBV10-1 and TRBJ2-2, with a tentative D call TRBD1 (5 bases). CDR1 and CDR2 from the germline V gene are WNHNN and SYGVQD (reference sequence). The CDR3 runs 13 residues. V was pared by 4 bases and J by 5 bases, with 8 bases between.

The chain has TRBV27 and TRBJ1-5; D remains unclear. This CDR3 has 14 amino acids. V gave up 3 bases and J gave up 3 bases, with 9 bases separating them. CDR1 and CDR2 (germline): MNHEY, SMNVEV (reference sequence). This CDR3 reads CASSLGRPNQPQHF. CDR3 DNA sequence: TGTGCCAGCAGTTTGGGCCGGCCCAATCAGCCCCAGCATTTT.